The clone carrying this T cell receptor (beta chain) was observed a few times. These data come from a study of blood T cell repertoires in COVID-19. Background on the study: Samples taken during acute and convalescent COVID-19 were collected in the United States, Italy and Spain. PBMCs, B-cell-depleted T cells, or T cells were the source of the cDNA or gDNA that made up the material.

Germline V CDR1 and CDR2: SGHTA, FQGTGA. The ends lost 6 bases at V and 9 bases at J; junction bases unmatched: 10. The CDR3 extends over 15 amino acids. Generated by immunoSEQ multiplex PCR, the TCRdb table keeps only in-frame clones and is missing some. The data show roughly 150,000 clones, roughly 80% seen once. The receptor was derived from a woman aged 80 or over with acute or convalescent COVID-19. The sequenced sample consisted of peripheral blood. The chain links TRBV7-3 to TRBJ2-1; 11 positions agree with TRBD1. CDR3: CASSFGTGGISEQFF. DNA for the CDR3: TGTGCCAGCAGTTTCGGGACAGGGGGAATCAGTGAGCAGTTCTTC.